The next 24 T cell receptor beta chains were all read from a single sample in a study of technical replicates of blood from a handful of donors. Assay used: immunoSEQ multiplex PCR; TCRdb lists only in-frame clones, some missing. The data contain about 72,000 clones, 80% to 95% of them singletons. Specimen: T cells isolated from PBMCs. These receptors came from a human donor in good health.

This chain uses TRBV19 with TRBJ1-5, with unresolved D. This CDR3 region has 13 residues. Per the germline V gene, CDR1 is LNHDA and CDR2 is SQIVND (reference sequence). With 5 bases removed from V and 3 bases from J, the gap between germline ends came to 8 bases. CDR3 sequence (DNA): TGTGCCAGTAGTGGGCCTACCAATCAGCCCCAGCATTTT. This encodes CASSGPTNQPQHF.

The V and J genes are TRBV28 and TRBJ1-1; D is unresolved. This CDR3 region has 15 residues. The V gene's germline CDR1 is MDHEN and CDR2 SYDVKM. Trimming cost V 2 bases and J 0 bases, with 10 bases left between them. In DNA form, the CDR3 reads TGTGCCAGCAGTTTAACGGCAGGCCTGAACACTGAAGCTTTCTTT. It codes for CASSLTAGLNTEAFF.

The V gene is TRBV6-5, the J gene TRBJ1-5; the D gene is possibly TRBD1 (6 bases). Germline V CDR1 and CDR2: MNHEY, SVGAGI. The CDR3 sequence is 14 residues long. Trimming shortened V by 2 bases and J by 4 bases, and 9 bases separated the two germline ends. The CDR3 reads CASSYDRTNQPQHF. The CDR3, as DNA: TGTGCCAGCAGTTACGACAGGACTAATCAGCCCCAGCATTTT.

CDR3 region: CASSPPGTEMETQYF. The DNA for the CDR3 is TGTGCCAGCAGCCCGCCCGGGACAGAGATGGAGACCCAGTACTTC. The chain employs TRBV7-9 and TRBJ2-5, with 7 nucleotides matching TRBD1. The V and J ends lost 5 bases and 5 bases, in that order; junction bases with no gene match: 11. The germline V gene has CDR1 SEHNR and CDR2 FQNEAQ (reference sequence). The CDR3 runs to 15 residues.

This clone was seen only once. The V call is TRBV7-9, the J call TRBJ2-5, with TRBD2 matching 10 bases. J was trimmed by 4 bases and V by 1 base; bases with no gene match: 9. Germline CDR1 and CDR2: SEHNR and FQNEAQ (reference sequence). The CDR3 length is 17 residues. CDR3 sequence (DNA): TGTGCCAGCAGCTTAGGAGGGCTAGCGGGGGTCGGAGAGACCCAGTACTTC. It codes for CASSLGGLAGVGETQYF.

This sequence joins TRBV7-9 and TRBJ1-1, with TRBD1 as a possible D gene (5 bases). The germline V and J ends were trimmed by 6 bases and 6 bases, with 8 bases remaining between them. The CDR3 sequence is 11 residues long. The germline V gene encodes CDR1 SEHNR and CDR2 FQNEAQ (reference sequence). CDR3 residues: CASRTVAEAFF. As DNA, the CDR3 is TGTGCCAGCAGGACAGTTGCTGAAGCTTTCTTT. Using reference TRBV7-9 and TRBJ1-1 for the parts outside the CDR3, the full variable domain is DTGVSQNPRHKITKRGQNVTFRCDPISEHNRLYWYRQTLGQGPEFLTYFQNEAQLEKSRLLSDRFSAERPKGSFSTLEIQRTEQGDSAMYLCASRTVAEAFFGQGTRLTVV.

The chain recombines TRBV29-1 with TRBJ1-2, with 9 bases lining up with TRBD1. The trim removed 6 bases at V and 3 bases at J, leaving 8 bases unmatched. The CDR3 loop spans 14 amino acids. The germline V gene has CDR1 SQVTM and CDR2 ANQGSEA. CDR3 sequence: CSVETGGWDYGYTF. The CDR3, as DNA: TGCAGCGTCGAGACAGGGGGATGGGACTATGGCTACACCTTC.

This clone was seen more than once but under ten times. The gene calls are TRBV18 and TRBJ2-2; 7 positions agree with TRBD1. The germline V gene has CDR1 KGHSH and CDR2 LQKENI. The ends lost 2 bases at V and 3 bases at J; junction bases unmatched: 0. The CDR3 covers 14 residues. The CDR3 protein is CASSPDRDTGELFF. The DNA for the CDR3 is TGTGCCAGCTCACCAGACAGGGACACCGGGGAGCTGTTTTTT.

The rearrangement uses TRBV11-3 and TRBJ2-3; 11 nucleotides line up with TRBD2. The germline V gene has CDR1 SGHNT and CDR2 YENEEA. The CDR3 has 14 residues. Trimming at V came to 4 bases and at J to 6 bases, leaving 3 bases not matched to a gene. CDR3 protein: CASSSGLAVDTQYF. In DNA form, the CDR3 reads TGTGCCAGCAGCTCGGGACTAGCGGTGGATACGCAGTATTTT.

V usage is TRBV5-6 and J usage is TRBJ2-7; 7 nucleotides agree with TRBD1. The CDR3 extends over 15 amino acids. J lost 3 bases, V lost 4 bases, and 10 bases had no gene match. Germline lookup yields CDR1 SGHDT and CDR2 YYEEEE. DNA for the CDR3: TGTGCCAGCAGCGTAGCACCCGGGACAGTCTACGAGCAGTACTTC. It specifies CASSVAPGTVYEQYF.

The gene calls are TRBV19 and TRBJ1-2; maybe TRBD1 (5 bases). V dropped 5 bases and J dropped 4 bases, with 11 bases sitting between them. CDR1 is LNHDA, CDR2 SQIVND, per germline (reference sequence). The CDR3 runs to 13 residues. CDR3 residues: CASSAGRIYGYTF. For the CDR3, the DNA is TGTGCCAGTAGTGCGGGACGGATCTATGGCTACACCTTC.

J is TRBJ1-5 and V is TRBV19; 9 nucleotides agree with TRBD1. After removal of 3 bases from V and 4 bases from J, the junction contained 7 bases not matched to a gene. CDR1 is LNHDA and CDR2 is SQIVND in the germline V gene (reference sequence). CDR3 length: 16 residues. In DNA, the CDR3 is TGTGCCAGTAGTATGCCCTCGACAGGGGGAAATCAGCCCCAGCATTTT. Protein: CASSMPSTGGNQPQHF.

The chain uses TRBV5-1 and TRBJ2-1; 9 bases line up with TRBD2. V trimming: 0 bases; J trimming: 7 bases; junction bases outside the gene matches: 11. This CDR3 region has 17 residues. Germline V gene sequence: CDR1 SGHRS, CDR2 YFSETQ. The CDR3, as DNA: TGCGCCAGCAGCTTGGCCCCAGCGGGAGGTTTAGTTAATGAGCAGTTCTTC. It yields the protein CASSLAPAGGLVNEQFF. The full variable domain, its missing parts supplied by reference TRBV5-1 and TRBJ2-1, is KAGVTQTPRYLIKTRGQQVTLSCSPISGHRSVSWYQQTPGQGLQFLFEYFSETQRNKGNFPGRFSGRQFSNSRSEMNVSTLELGDSALYLCASSLAPAGGLVNEQFFGPGTRLTVL.

V is TRBV7-2 and J is TRBJ2-3; 7 positions agree with TRBD2. Germline V gives CDR1 SGHTA, CDR2 FQGNSA. This CDR3 contains 17 residues. The V and J ends lost 6 bases and 2 bases, in that order; junction bases with no gene match: 14. CDR3 sequence: CASSREGGGRPTDTQYF. For the CDR3, the DNA is TGTGCCAGCAGTCGTGAGGGAGGCGGGAGACCCACAGATACGCAGTATTTT.

The chain recombines TRBV11-3 with TRBJ2-2, with D perhaps TRBD1 (5 bases). This CDR3 has 15 amino acids. The V and J ends lost 7 bases and 4 bases respectively, with 16 bases between them. Per germline, CDR1 SGHNT and CDR2 YENEEA. The CDR3 nucleotides are TGTGCCAGCATCCAGAGACAGTCGGGCACCGGGGAGCTGTTTTTT. It encodes CASIQRQSGTGELFF.

The chain uses TRBV7-8 and TRBJ2-7; 9 bases are shared with TRBD1. Germline assignment: CDR1 SGHVS and CDR2 FQNEAQ. The length of the CDR3 is 16 residues. The J segment lost 4 bases and the V segment lost 3 bases, leaving 10 bases of the junction unmatched. The DNA of the CDR3 is TGTGCCAGCAGCTTGTTTCCGGGACAGGGTATATACGAGCAGTACTTC. Its protein product is CASSLFPGQGIYEQYF.

The chain links TRBV4-3 to TRBJ2-2; D gene uncertain. Trimming pared 3 bases from V and 1 base from J, leaving 9 bases between. CDR1 is LGHNA, CDR2 YSLEER, per germline. This CDR3 has 15 residues. CDR3 sequence: CASSQSSENTGELFF. Written as DNA, the CDR3 is TGCGCCAGCAGCCAGTCCAGCGAGAACACCGGGGAGCTGTTTTTT.

V gene TRBV19 combines with J gene TRBJ2-2; D may be TRBD2 (6 bases). V gave up 2 bases and J gave up 4 bases, with 17 bases separating them. The CDR3 has 17 amino acids. Per the germline V gene, CDR1 is LNHDA and CDR2 is SQIVND (reference sequence). The CDR3 nucleotides are TGTGCCAGTAGTATATACCTCGGGACTTTCGGCACCGGGGAGCTGTTTTTT. This encodes CASSIYLGTFGTGELFF.

The rearrangement links TRBV6-1 to TRBJ2-7, with 10 bases matching TRBD1. The CDR3 is 13 residues long. V dropped 8 bases and J dropped 3; count of bases not matched to a gene: 4. Germline-derived CDR1 and CDR2 are MNHNS and SASEGT. CDR3 amino acids: CASPRTGGYEQYF. For the CDR3, the DNA is TGTGCCAGCCCTAGGACAGGGGGCTACGAGCAGTACTTC.

The J gene is TRBJ2-7, the V gene TRBV5-1, with 9 positions matching TRBD1. This CDR3 is built from 15 residues. The V and J ends lost 3 bases and 5 bases, in that order; junction bases with no gene match: 9. Germline CDR1 reads SGHRS; CDR2 reads YFSETQ. The CDR3: CASSSAGTGYDEQYF. CDR3 coding DNA: TGCGCCAGCAGCTCGGCCGGGACAGGGTATGACGAGCAGTACTTC.

The genes are TRBV2 and TRBJ2-7, with D possibly being TRBD2 (5 bases). Germline V gives CDR1 SNHLY, CDR2 FYNNEI. V was clipped by 7 bases and J by 2 bases, with 12 bases between them. This CDR3 contains 13 residues. The CDR3 reads CASTLPGTYEQYF. The CDR3 DNA reads as TGTGCCAGCACACTCCCGGGGACCTACGAGCAGTACTTC.

This sequence joins TRBV6-6 and TRBJ2-1; D remains unclear. Germline V CDR1 and CDR2: MNHNY, SVGAGI (reference sequence). CDR3 length equals 12 residues. The V end lost 7 bases, the J end lost 9 bases, and 13 bases lay between the germline ends. CDR3 amino acids: CASTTSVGEQFF. CDR3 in DNA: TGTGCCAGCACCACGTCCGTCGGTGAGCAGTTCTTC.

The chain is built from TRBV4-2 and TRBJ2-4; D call uncertain. Germline V gene sequence: CDR1 LGHNA, CDR2 YNFKEQ. This CDR3 comprises 15 residues. With 3 bases removed from V and 0 bases from J, the gap between germline ends came to 9 bases. CDR3 in amino acids: CASSQSHVAKNIQYF. The CDR3 DNA reads as TGTGCCAGCAGCCAGTCCCATGTAGCCAAAAACATTCAGTACTTC.

The chain joins TRBV28 to TRBJ2-7; 7 nucleotides align to TRBD1. Trimming at V came to 6 bases and at J to 6 bases, leaving 11 bases not matched to a gene. The length of the CDR3 is 14 residues. CDR1 is MDHEN, CDR2 SYDVKM, per germline. CDR3 protein: CASSNTGDGSEQYF. The DNA of the CDR3 is TGTGCCAGCAGCAATACAGGGGATGGCTCCGAGCAGTACTTC.